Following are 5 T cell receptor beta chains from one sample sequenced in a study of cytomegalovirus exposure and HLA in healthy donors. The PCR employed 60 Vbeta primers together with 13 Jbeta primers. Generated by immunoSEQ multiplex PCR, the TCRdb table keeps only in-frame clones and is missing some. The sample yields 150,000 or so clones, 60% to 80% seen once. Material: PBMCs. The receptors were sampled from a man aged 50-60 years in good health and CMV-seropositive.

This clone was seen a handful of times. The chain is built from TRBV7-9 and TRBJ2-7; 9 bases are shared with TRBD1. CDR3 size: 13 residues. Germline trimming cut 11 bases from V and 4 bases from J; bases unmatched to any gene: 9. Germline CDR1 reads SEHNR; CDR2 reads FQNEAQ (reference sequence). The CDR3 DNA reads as TGTGCCGTGAACCGGGACAGGGCATACGAGCAGTACTTC. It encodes CAVNRDRAYEQYF. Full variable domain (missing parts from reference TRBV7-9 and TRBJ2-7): DTGVSQNPRHKITKRGQNVTFRCDPISEHNRLYWYRQTLGQGPEFLTYFQNEAQLEKSRLLSDRFSAERPKGSFSTLEIQRTEQGDSAMYLCAVNRDRAYEQYFGPGTRLTVT.

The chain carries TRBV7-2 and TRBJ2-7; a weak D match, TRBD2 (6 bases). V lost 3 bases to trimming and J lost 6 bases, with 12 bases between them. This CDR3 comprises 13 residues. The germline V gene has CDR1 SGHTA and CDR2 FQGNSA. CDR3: CASSLGGWGEQYV. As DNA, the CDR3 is TGTGCCAGCAGCTTGGGAGGTTGGGGCGAGCAGTACGTC.

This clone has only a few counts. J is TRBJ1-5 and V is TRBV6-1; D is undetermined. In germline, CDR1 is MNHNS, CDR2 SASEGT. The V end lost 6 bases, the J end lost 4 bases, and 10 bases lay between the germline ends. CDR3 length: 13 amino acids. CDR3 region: CASRTDKNQPQHF. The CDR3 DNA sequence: TGTGCCAGCAGGACCGACAAAAATCAGCCCCAGCATTTT.

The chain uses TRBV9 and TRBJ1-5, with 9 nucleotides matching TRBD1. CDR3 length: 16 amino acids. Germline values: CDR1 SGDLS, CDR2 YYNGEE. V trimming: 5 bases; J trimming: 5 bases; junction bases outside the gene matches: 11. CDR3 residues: CASSRNADRGYQPQHF. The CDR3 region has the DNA TGTGCCAGCAGTCGTAATGCGGACAGGGGTTATCAGCCCCAGCATTTT.

The CDR3 loop is CASSSVVLTGLYNEQFF. The CDR3 DNA is TGTGCCAGCAGCTCAGTCGTCTTGACAGGGTTATACAATGAGCAGTTCTTC. The rearrangement joins TRBV7-2 to TRBJ2-1; 7 bases align to TRBD1. Germline CDR1 reads SGHTA; CDR2 reads FQGNSA. The length of the CDR3 is 17 residues. V lost 4 bases and J lost 4; bases outside the gene matches: 13.